This T cell receptor (beta chain) derives from a study of cytomegalovirus exposure and HLA in healthy donors. Study conclusions and caveats: Cytomegalovirus-associated status was assigned to approximately 160 TCR beta chains. A later analysis showed TCR association rates differing by HLA locus, peaking at DRB1 and lowest at HLA-C.

A multiplex PCR was run with 60 Vbeta primers and 13 Jbeta primers. Here immunoSEQ multiplex PCR was the method, and the copy in TCRdb shows in-frame clones only, minus some. The table records 150,000 or so clones, approximately 80% of them present only once. CDR3 length: 15 residues. Trimming took off 2 bases at V and 0 bases at J, with 7 bases between the two ends. CDR1 is LGHNT and CDR2 is FRNRAP in the germline V gene. Turning to this clone: Its antigen remains unknown.

The chain uses TRBV12-5 and TRBJ2-2; the D is unclear. The sequenced sample consisted of PBMCs. The source of this sequence is a male donor in good health and CMV-seronegative. The CDR3 spells CASGLSAANTGELFF. The CDR3 DNA reads TGTGCTAGTGGTTTGTCGGCGGCGAACACCGGGGAGCTGTTTTTT. The full variable domain, rest sourced from reference TRBV12-5 and TRBJ2-2, is DARVTQTPRHKVTEMGQEVTMRCQPILGHNTVFWYRQTMMQGLELLAYFRNRAPLDDSGMPKDRFSAEMPDATLATLKIQPSEPRDSAVYFCASGLSAANTGELFFGEGSRLTVL.